This TCR beta chain was found in a study of blood T cell repertoires in COVID-19. The overall study: COVID-19 samples from acute and convalescent phases originated in the United States, Italy and Spain. T cells, B-cell-depleted T cells, or PBMCs supplied cDNA or gDNA.

Germline V gene sequence: CDR1 SEHNR, CDR2 FQNEAQ (reference sequence). Unmatched junction bases numbered 5, after V lost 1 base and J lost 6 bases. The CDR3 runs to 14 residues. Methods used by the authors: For nucleated cells, counts were estimated from reference gene primer amplification. Produced via immunoSEQ multiplex PCR; TCRdb's table is partial and in-frame only. V and J calls and clone size are as listed in that table; D and trimming were resolved from the DNA. The data show about 190,000 clones, roughly 80% seen once. The sequencing sample was made of peripheral blood. V is TRBV7-9 and J is TRBJ1-1; 7 positions agree with TRBD1. This receptor was obtained from a woman aged 40-49 years with acute or convalescent COVID-19. CDR3 sequence reads: CASSLEGALAEAFF. CDR3 DNA: TGTGCCAGCAGCTTAGAGGGGGCGCTTGCTGAAGCTTTCTTT. Full variable domain (outside the CDR3, taken from reference TRBV7-9 and TRBJ1-1): DTGVSQNPRHKITKRGQNVTFRCDPISEHNRLYWYRQTLGQGPEFLTYFQNEAQLEKSRLLSDRFSAERPKGSFSTLEIQRTEQGDSAMYLCASSLEGALAEAFFGQGTRLTVV.